The following is a T cell receptor (beta chain) sequence with its context. Its antigen is not identified. Extraction and reverse transcription of RNA yielded cDNA as the sequencing template. TCRdb's table, derived via immunoSEQ multiplex PCR, lists solely in-frame clones and lacks some. The repertoire holds about 200,000 clones, 56% seen once, with 4.5% to 6% in the top ten. The data are from a study of CD8+ T cells in alopecia areata. Overall study findings and caveats: Clonality in lesional scalp, especially alopecia totalis/universalis, exceeded that of normal scalp.

From germline, CDR1 is SGHRS and CDR2 YFSETQ. The germline V and J ends were trimmed by 7 bases and 2 bases, with 10 bases remaining between them. This CDR3 spans 13 amino acids. The rearrangement links TRBV5-1 to TRBJ2-1; D gene ambiguous. This receptor was taken from a human donor in good health. Specimen: CD8+ T cells sorted from blood. CDR3 sequence reads: CASATYTYNEQFF. For the CDR3, the DNA is TGCGCCAGCGCTACCTATACCTACAATGAGCAGTTCTTC.